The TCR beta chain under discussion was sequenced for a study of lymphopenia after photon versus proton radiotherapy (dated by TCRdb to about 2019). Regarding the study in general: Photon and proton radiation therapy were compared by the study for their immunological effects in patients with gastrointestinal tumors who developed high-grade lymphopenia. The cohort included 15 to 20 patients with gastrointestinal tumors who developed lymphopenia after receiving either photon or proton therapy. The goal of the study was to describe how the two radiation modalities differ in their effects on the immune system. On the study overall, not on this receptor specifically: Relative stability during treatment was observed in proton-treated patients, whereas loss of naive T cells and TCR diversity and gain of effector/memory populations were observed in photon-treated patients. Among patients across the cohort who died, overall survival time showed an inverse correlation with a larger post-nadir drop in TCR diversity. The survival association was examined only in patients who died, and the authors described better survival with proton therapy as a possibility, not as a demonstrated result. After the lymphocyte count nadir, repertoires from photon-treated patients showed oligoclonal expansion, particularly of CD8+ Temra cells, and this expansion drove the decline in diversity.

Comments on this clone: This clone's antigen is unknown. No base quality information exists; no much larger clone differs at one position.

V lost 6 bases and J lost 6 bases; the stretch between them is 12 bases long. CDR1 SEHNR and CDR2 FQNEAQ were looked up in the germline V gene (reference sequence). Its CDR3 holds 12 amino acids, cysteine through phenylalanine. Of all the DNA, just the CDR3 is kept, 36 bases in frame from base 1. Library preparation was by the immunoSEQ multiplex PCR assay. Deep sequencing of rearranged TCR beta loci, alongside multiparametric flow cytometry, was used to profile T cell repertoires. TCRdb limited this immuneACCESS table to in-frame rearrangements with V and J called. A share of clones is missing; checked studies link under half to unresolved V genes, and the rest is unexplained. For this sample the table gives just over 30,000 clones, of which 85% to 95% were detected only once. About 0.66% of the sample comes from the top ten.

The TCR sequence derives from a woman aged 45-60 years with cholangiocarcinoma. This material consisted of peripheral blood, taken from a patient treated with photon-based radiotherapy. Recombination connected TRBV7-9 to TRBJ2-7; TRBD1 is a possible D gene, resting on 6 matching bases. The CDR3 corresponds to CASSATGSEQYF. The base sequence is TGTGCCAGCAGTGCCACAGGGAGCGAGCAGTACTTC.